This TCR beta chain was recovered during a study of T cells after yellow fever vaccination. Trimming took off 8 bases at V and 3 bases at J, with 9 bases between the two ends. Looked up from germline, CDR1 is SGHDT and CDR2 is YYEEEE. The CDR3 runs 12 residues. This clonotype was found once. The target antigen is unknown. Study-level results: Bulk-population clonotypes that are abundant could appear as contaminants in FACS-sorted repertoires.

TCRdb passed the 5' RACE reads through MiXCR, listing each CDR3 protein once. The table includes 450,000 to 650,000 distinct CDR3 sequences, less than 15% detected once. The chain couples TRBV5-6 to TRBJ2-1; D perhaps matches TRBD1 (5 bases). The clonotype originates from a young man who received the YFV17D yellow fever vaccine. The material was PBMCs, obtained on the day of the yellow fever booster vaccination. Written as DNA, the CDR3 is TGTGCCAGTGGGGCAGACTACAATGAGCAGTTCTTC. Its translation is CASGADYNEQFF.